The entry below describes one T cell receptor (beta chain). This clone was seen only a few times. The antigen it binds to is not known. No base quality information exists; no much larger clone differs at one position. Using the deep immunoSEQ assay, multiplex PCR amplified TCR CDR3 regions from genomic DNA. Extracted genomic DNA from each cell subset was distributed evenly across all wells of several immunoSEQ 96-well plates, and each plate was treated as a replicate. For sorted subsets, roughly 200 ng genomic DNA, equal to 30,000 to 35,000 T cell genomes, was loaded into each replicate PCR. The purified libraries were quantified using a Qubit 3.0 fluorometer, sized with a Bioanalyzer 2100, and then quantified again using the KAPA Library Quantification kit. Every immunoSEQ 96-well plate was sequenced on a separate single-read 150-cycle Illumina NextSeq 550 flow cell. Processing in the source paper ran as follows. The immunoSEQ output contained only junctional sequences without quality scores, so filtering could not match that applied to full-length reads. To assign V/J genes and CDR3, sequences were annotated against IMGT germline references using PyIR, a Python wrapper for IgBLAST v1.9. Reads with weak V/J assignments (E-value above 1e-6), missing CDR3, stop codons, out-of-frame junctions, or ambiguous translated residues were removed. V3J clonotypes were defined as sequences sharing an identical inferred V gene, J gene, and CDR3 amino acid sequence. To compute the percentage overlap between repertoires, the number of shared unique clonotypes was divided by the size of the smaller repertoire. Three approaches were used to assess repertoire richness: RTK rarefaction, the Chao1 estimator, and Recon v2.1 estimates of unobserved clonotypes. Generation probabilities were computed with OLGA for all TCRbeta clonotypes obtained by the gDNA method from four donors. TCRdb limited this immuneACCESS table to in-frame rearrangements with V and J called. A share of clones is missing; checked studies link under half to unresolved V genes, and the rest is unexplained. V, J and clone size are taken as reported in that table, and D and trimming were inferred from the DNA itself. In all, the sample holds 550,000 to 800,000 clones, and roughly 70% of those were seen once. Over 1.5% of the sample is in the top ten clones.

Sequences SGHNT (CDR1) and YENEEA (CDR2) are obtained from the germline V gene. Trimming takes 5 bases from V and 1 base from J, and the germline ends sit 15 bases apart. The CDR3, cysteine through phenylalanine, is 15 amino acids long. Here the CDR3 DNA is all that survives: 45 bases in frame from base 1. This sample was taken from a study of shared clonotypes between healthy human individuals (dated by TCRdb to about 2020). Looking at the study overall: A couple of women and a few men aged 18 to 49 years were included in the cohort. To estimate repertoire size and how much clonotype sharing occurs between individuals, the study deeply sequenced the blood TCR repertoires of several healthy adults. For each donor, CD4 naive and CD4 memory were each given three plates, CD8 naive was given two plates, and CD8 memory was given one plate. To increase sequencing depth and limit assay-specific biases, TCR repertoire library preparation and sequencing were carried out by different laboratories using diverse techniques. Per donor, leukapheresis produced somewhere between about 0.9 and 9.5 billion PBMCs.

Overall study outcomes, separate from this receptor: Estimated clonotype richness was generally larger for naive than for memory subsets. When a handful of donors were compared, the shared fraction of clonotypes was approximately 5% for naive CD4, about 4% for naive CD8, 2% to 2.5% for memory CD4, and less than 0.5% for memory CD8. Based on pairwise subsampling, the degree of clonotype sharing among donors was expected to be affected by sequencing depth. Rarefaction of sorted-subset datasets indicated incomplete sequencing despite the large sequencing depth. Only blood was sampled, and tissue TCR repertoires likely differ from those in blood. The small number of donors limited the genetic and exposure-history diversity represented. Compared with non-shared clonotypes, the clonotypes found in all four sorted-subset donors had higher generation probabilities.

The donors were healthy, HIV-negative adults who had no recently reported acute infections or vaccinations. All donors were Caucasian adults living in Nashville, Tennessee, USA. CD4+ T cells were enriched by magnetic negative selection; naive cells were then positively selected on CD45RA, and the negative fraction formed the memory subset. After blood collection by leukapheresis, PBMCs were isolated using Ficoll-Histopaque density gradient centrifugation and then cryopreserved in the vapor phase of liquid nitrogen. Purity and quantity of every magnetically sorted T cell population were checked by analytical flow cytometry. Each sorted fraction had its genomic DNA isolated and then quantified by UV absorbance on a Nanodrop 2000c.

This TCR was recovered from a woman aged 25 to 39 in good health. Sequences were obtained from memory CD4+ T cells sorted from blood. The cell subset or site label here, explained by the study, means: CD45RA-negative fraction. The chain is made from TRBV11-3 and TRBJ2-7, and the D gene may be TRBD2, 6 bases matching. CDR3 loop: CASSAGPLGSYEQYF. In nucleotides, the sequence is TGTGCCAGCAGCGCGGGACCACTGGGATCCTACGAGCAGTACTTC.